Listed below are T cell receptor beta chains from one sample, sequenced in a study of molecular identifiers for immune sequencing clone quantification. TCRdb re-called the PCR reads with MiXCR, one entry per CDR3 protein. Of approximately 670,000 distinct CDR3 sequences listed, less than 20% were seen once; the top ten hold 0.85% to 0.9%. Source material: naive CD8+ T cells from blood, with Jurkat cell RNA spiked in. The receptors were gathered from a human donor in good health. Some libraries in this study had Jurkat cell RNA spiked in. Both conserved end residues are part of each CDR3.

cdr3_length	j_call	v_call	cdr3_aa
12	TRBJ2-5	TRBV7-2	CASSDTYETQYF
15	TRBJ2-7	TRBV21-1	CASSPPGLAGFEQYF
15	TRBJ2-1	TRBV30	CAWRGFASSYNEQFF
14	TRBJ2-2	TRBV5-3	CASSFTGGPGELFF
14	TRBJ2-5	TRBV4-1	CASSQDSLEETQYF
16	TRBJ1-1	TRBV4-3	CASSQGLRGLNTEAFF
14	TRBJ2-3	TRBV4-1	CASSQYSGTDTQYF
15	TRBJ2-7	TRBV20-1	CSARDRLAGTYEQYF
14	TRBJ2-7	TRBV11-2	CASSYQGEPYEQYF
16	TRBJ2-1	TRBV20-1	CGARDVTGVSYNEQFF
16	TRBJ1-6	TRBV27	CASRPMVSSYNSPLHF
15	TRBJ2-1	TRBV20-1	CSASPRTATYNEQFF
11	TRBJ1-5	TRBV11-2	CASSRTWSQHF
14	TRBJ2-5	TRBV15	CATSRVGTRETQYF
14	TRBJ2-1	TRBV6-5	CASSYGFHSNEQFF
18	TRBJ2-2	TRBV27	CASSLQTTRGPNTGELFF
17	TRBJ1-1	TRBV19	CASTQGTVISPNTEAFF
14	TRBJ2-7	TRBV7-9	CASSLDRRPYEQYF
15	TRBJ2-1	TRBV27	CASSFSSPSYNEQFF
14	TRBJ1-2	TRBV27	CASSLKGKNYGYTF
14	TRBJ2-7	TRBV3-1	CASSQMTSGSEQYF
15	TRBJ2-5	TRBV6-5	CASRTRTGGAETQYF
19	TRBJ2-3	TRBV20-1	CSARDRALGLAGSTDTQYF
16	TRBJ2-7	TRBV20-1	CSAGFAAGETPYEQYF
17	TRBJ1-5	TRBV7-9	CASSPGSRGLGNQPQHF
15	TRBJ2-3	TRBV7-9	CASSYGGSSTDTQYF
14	TRBJ2-3	TRBV21-1	CASSKRTGGGTQYF
15	TRBJ1-4	TRBV2	CASSDRQNSNEKLFF
15	TRBJ2-7	TRBV2	CASSEPGGGVPEQYF
15	TRBJ2-5	TRBV6-5	CASSYLAGGSETQYF
14	TRBJ2-5	TRBV6-5	CASSYGTGLETQYF
14	TRBJ1-1	TRBV2	CASRRSGTNTEAFF
15	TRBJ2-1	TRBV9	CASSPAGSSPNEQFF
14	TRBJ2-7	TRBV28	CASSSRLATYEQYF
19	TRBJ2-6	TRBV4-1	CASSPRDRTPEGGANVLTF
16	TRBJ1-1	TRBV25-1	CASSELGTDLNTEAFF
16	TRBJ2-3	TRBV2	CASSSIAGDPPDTQYF
14	TRBJ2-7	TRBV20-1	CSAHGQGASYEQYF
15	TRBJ2-7	TRBV20-1	CSARNRGQGGYEQYF
14	TRBJ2-7	TRBV27	CASRLTGTLYEQYF
13	TRBJ2-7	TRBV9	CASSEGAEREQYF
14	TRBJ2-7	TRBV7-9	CASSLDRRAYEQYF
11	TRBJ2-7	TRBV3-1	CASSPTTKQYF
14	TRBJ2-1	TRBV12-3/TRBV12-4	CASSWGQGNNEQFF
16	TRBJ2-7	TRBV5-5	CASSSWGDQSDYEQYF
12	TRBJ1-3	TRBV6-6	CASSDSGNTRYF
13	TRBJ2-7	TRBV20-1	CSASGRDTYEQYF
15	TRBJ2-1	TRBV11-3	CASSQRGEDYNEQFF
14	TRBJ2-5	TRBV29-1	CSVENRDFQRTQYF